These 21 T cell receptor beta chains share one sample of origin, sequenced in a study of T cells in Graves' hyperthyroidism and ophthalmopathy (dated by TCRdb to between 2018 and 2021). The library came from multiplex PCR. TCRdb shows the sequencer as Illumina HiSeq 2000. Amplification of TCR beta CDR3 regions was carried out from RNA transcripts. The first round of RT-PCR for the TCR CDR3 was performed with the HTBI primer set and the Qiagen OneStep RT-PCR kit. TCRdb passed the public sequencing reads through fastp at Q25 and MiXCR, retaining productive beta sequences. CDR3 protein duplicates are merged, each entry listing the most common genes and DNA. This sample comprises about 660,000 distinct CDR3 sequences, about 45% of them detected only once. The top ten constitute 7% to 7.5% of the sample. Material for sequencing was peripheral blood or thyroid tissue (not recorded which). These receptor sequences come from an adult man with Graves' disease, either hyperthyroidism or ophthalmopathy (not recorded which).

As regards this clonotype: One base away lies a much larger clone, so this may be a sequencing read error. The chain recombines TRBV12-3 or TRBV12-4 with TRBJ1-5; 8 bases align to TRBD1. This CDR3 has 15 residues. The CDR3 DNA sequence: TGTGCCAGCAGTCGGACAGGGTGGGGCAATCAGCTCCAGCATTTT. This sequence encodes CASSRTGWGNQLQHF.

The chain is built from TRBV6-5 and TRBJ2-6, with D tentatively TRBD2 (6 bases). CDR3 length: 11 residues. V lost 8 bases, J lost 11 bases, and 10 bases lay in between. Germline loops: CDR1 MNHEY, CDR2 SVGAGI. The DNA of the CDR3 is TGTGCCAGCGGGGGGTCCTACGTCCTGACTTTC. Amino acids: CASGGSYVLTF.

This clonotype turned up a few times. J is TRBJ1-2 and V is TRBV2; D uncertain. Germline lookup yields CDR1 SNHLY and CDR2 FYNNEI. The CDR3 has 14 amino acids. Trimming shortened V by 3 bases and J by 3 bases, and 11 bases separated the two germline ends. The CDR3 spells CASSEISRDYGYTF. CDR3 nucleotides: TGTGCCAGCAGTGAGATAAGCAGAGACTATGGCTACACCTTC.

This clonotype was detected many times. The V call is TRBV10-3, the J call TRBJ2-7; 8 bases are shared with TRBD1. This CDR3 has 13 amino acids. The germline V gene encodes CDR1 ENHRY and CDR2 SYGVKD. V lost 3 bases to trimming and J lost 6 bases; unmatched junction nucleotides: 4. The CDR3 loop is CAISDRGQGEQYF. In nucleotides, the CDR3 is TGTGCCATCAGTGACAGGGGGCAAGGCGAGCAGTACTTC.

V usage is TRBV29-1 and J usage is TRBJ2-6; TRBD1 aligns across 9 bases. After removal of 8 bases from V and 0 bases from J, the junction contained 14 bases not matched to a gene. The CDR3 has 18 residues. Per germline, CDR1 SQVTM and CDR2 ANQGSEA. The CDR3 spells CSSSWDRVFNSGANVLTF. The DNA for the CDR3 is TGCAGCAGCTCTTGGGACAGGGTATTCAACTCTGGGGCCAACGTCCTGACTTTC. Full variable domain (rest looked up from reference TRBV29-1 and TRBJ2-6): SAVISQKPSRDICQRGTSLTIQCQVDSQVTMMFWYRQQPGQSLTLIATANQGSEATYESGFVIDKFPISRPNLTFSTLTVSNMSPEDSSIYLCSSSWDRVFNSGANVLTFGAGSRLTVL.

In its sample, this clonotype was seen many times. The CDR3, as DNA: TGCAGCGTTGAAGTTACGGGGCTACATGGTGAAGCTTTCTTT. Its protein product is CSVEVTGLHGEAFF. V usage is TRBV29-1 and J usage is TRBJ1-1; tentative D call: TRBD1 (5 bases). In germline, CDR1 is SQVTM, CDR2 ANQGSEA. Trimming removed 1 base from V and 7 bases from J, with 16 bases in between. The CDR3 loop spans 14 amino acids.

The CDR3 DNA reads as TGTGCCAGCAGCTTGGGAGCGGGGGGAAAGCTAGGGGAGCTGTTTTTT. Its protein product is CASSLGAGGKLGELFF. This rearrangement joins TRBV5-5 to TRBJ2-2, with TRBD2 matching 9 bases. CDR1 is SGHKS and CDR2 is YYEKEE in the germline V gene (reference sequence). This CDR3 spans 16 amino acids. V lost 0 bases to trimming and J lost 8 bases; unmatched junction nucleotides: 8.

The V call is TRBV9, the J call TRBJ1-4, with no clear D. Germline V lookup: CDR1 SGDLS, CDR2 YYNGEE. This CDR3 contains 14 residues. The V and J ends lost 0 bases and 4 bases respectively, with 7 bases between them. DNA of the CDR3: TGTGCCAGCAGCGTAGGTCTCGGTAATGAAAAACTGTTTTTT. This gives the protein CASSVGLGNEKLFF.

The rearrangement links TRBV20-1 to TRBJ1-5, with 7 bases identical to TRBD1. With V trimmed by 7 bases and J by 1 base, 7 bases remained unmatched. Germline V gives CDR1 DFQATT, CDR2 SNEGSKA (reference sequence). The CDR3 is made up of 14 amino acids. The DNA of the CDR3 is TGCAGTGGACAGGGTTTTCGGAGCAATCAGCCCCAGCATTTT. It encodes CSGQGFRSNQPQHF.

This clonotype showed up many times. The V and J genes are TRBV7-3 and TRBJ2-7; 8 nucleotides line up with TRBD2. From germline, CDR1 is SGHTA and CDR2 FQGTGA. J lost 6 bases, V lost 1 base, and 5 bases had no gene match. This CDR3 has 14 amino acids. The CDR3 sequence: CASSLNPGGTEQYF. The CDR3 nucleotides are TGTGCCAGCAGCTTAAACCCGGGGGGGACCGAGCAGTACTTC.

Only one count was recorded for this clonotype. The junction does not match germline at one end; this may be a read error. This rearrangement joins TRBV5-5 to TRBJ2-5; D possibly corresponds to TRBD2 (5 bases). This CDR3 is built from 14 residues. From germline, CDR1 is SGHKS and CDR2 YYEKEE (reference sequence). This CDR3 is CASKEAPSEGTQYF. CDR3 bases: TGCGCCAGCAAGGAGGCTCCCAGCGAAGGGACCCAGTACTTC.

V is TRBV7-9 and J is TRBJ2-7; 14 bases agree with TRBD2. Per germline, CDR1 SEHNR and CDR2 FQNEAQ (reference sequence). The CDR3 totals 15 residues. Trimming cost V 11 bases and J 3 bases; bases outside gene matches: 9. The CDR3 reads CAVVRTSGRFYEQYF. Written as DNA, the CDR3 is TGTGCCGTCGTACGGACTAGCGGGAGGTTCTACGAGCAGTACTTC.

The rearrangement uses TRBV7-8 and TRBJ2-7, with 12 bases lining up with TRBD2. The V gene end was trimmed by 5 bases and the J gene end by 2 bases; junction bases not matched to a gene: 7. CDR1 and CDR2 from the germline V gene are SGHVS and FQNEAQ. The CDR3 has 16 residues. The CDR3 DNA is TGTGCCAGCAGCCCAACCCCTAGCGGGAGGGCCTACGAGCAGTACTTC. Its protein product is CASSPTPSGRAYEQYF.

This clonotype has just a few counts. This sequence joins TRBV7-3 and TRBJ1-1, with a weak D call TRBD1 (6 bases). Deletions cut 5 bases from V and 11 bases from J, with 18 bases between. Germline CDR1 reads SGHTA; CDR2 reads FQGTGA. The CDR3 extends over 13 amino acids. The CDR3 region has the DNA TGTGCCAGCAGCCCGGCTGGGGGGGCAGGTGCTTTCTTT. Its protein is CASSPAGGAGAFF.

This clonotype was observed at least ten times. V is TRBV7-2 and J is TRBJ2-2; no reliable D call. This CDR3 region has 13 residues. Looked up from germline, CDR1 is SGHTA and CDR2 is FQGNSA. V dropped 5 bases and J dropped 8 bases, with 12 bases sitting between them. CDR3: CASSPRTAGELFF. CDR3 nucleotide sequence: TGTGCCAGCAGCCCGAGGACCGCGGGGGAGCTGTTTTTT.

Comment on this clonotype: The CDR3 end shows no conserved phenylalanine or tryptophan, and so a read error is likely. The chain recombines TRBV10-3 with TRBJ1-2, with TRBD1 matching over 8 bases. J lost 2 bases, V lost 6 bases, and 11 bases had no gene match. In germline, CDR1 is ENHRY, CDR2 SYGVKD. The CDR3 loop spans 16 amino acids. The DNA for the CDR3 is TGTGCCATCAGGACACCAGGACAGGGAATGAACTATGGCTACACCCTC. Residues: CAIRTPGQGMNYGYTL.

V gene TRBV2 combines with J gene TRBJ2-7; 9 positions match TRBD1. Trimming cost V 4 bases and J 4 bases; bases outside gene matches: 5. The germline V gene has CDR1 SNHLY and CDR2 FYNNEI. The CDR3 totals 14 residues. CDR3 nucleotides: TGTGCCAGCAGTGCCAGGACAGGGGAGTACGAGCAGTACTTC. This translates into CASSARTGEYEQYF.

Regarding this clonotype: One end of the junction fails to match germline, which may point to a read error. The chain has TRBV12-3 or TRBV12-4 and TRBJ1-4; no definite D call. The CDR3 consists of 10 residues. DNA of the CDR3: TGTGTCAGCAGCAGTGAAAAACTGTTTTTT. Its translation: CVSSSEKLFF.

This chain links TRBV29-1 with TRBJ1-1; D gene ambiguous. The germline V gene encodes CDR1 SQVTM and CDR2 ANQGSEA. CDR3 length: 9 residues. The CDR3 coding sequence is TGCAGGCTTGACACTGAAGCTTTCTTT. Translated, it gives CRLDTEAFF.

This clonotype came up many times. The chain joins TRBV29-1 to TRBJ2-2, with 12 bases fitting TRBD2. Germline V gene data show CDR1 as SQVTM and CDR2 as ANQGSEA. The CDR3 has 14 residues. J was trimmed by 5 bases and V by 4 bases; bases with no gene match: 2. CDR3 bases: TGCAGCGTTGTAGGGACTAGCGGGACCGGGGAGCTGTTTTTT. Translated, it gives CSVVGTSGTGELFF.

This clonotype was detected only a few times. The genes are TRBV7-6 and TRBJ1-1; D is undetermined. Between the trimmed V and J ends, which lost 1 base and 6 bases, there was a span of 12 bases. Germline V lookup: CDR1 SGHVS, CDR2 FNYEAQ. This CDR3 is built from 14 residues. The CDR3 nucleotides are TGTGCCAGCAGCTTAGAGTGGCAGAGCCCTGAAGCTTTCTTT. Translation gives CASSLEWQSPEAFF.